This T cell receptor beta chain originates from a study of CD8 T cells in Susac syndrome. TEMRA cells were enriched by FACS, while CD8+ and CD4+ T cells were obtained through a negative isolation that was performed magnetically. V dropped 5 bases and J dropped 3 bases, with 11 bases sitting between them. This CDR3 contains 13 residues. CDR1 and CDR2 (germline): MNHEY, SMNVEV (reference sequence). Reverse transcription used about 0.45 to 1 ug RNA and random hexamers. Each CDR3 protein is one row after TCRdb ran MiXCR on the immunoSEQ multiplex PCR reads. This sample has fewer than 350,000 distinct CDR3 sequences, with roughly 90% found just once.

The sequenced sample consisted of CD8+ T cells from PBMCs. The TCR comes from a human donor with multiple sclerosis. V and J are TRBV27 and TRBJ2-7; D possibly uses TRBD1 or TRBD2 (7 bases each). CDR3 nucleotides: TGTGCCAGCAGTCCCAGGGGGGGCTACGAGCAGTACTTC. This translates into CASSPRGGYEQYF.